One sample yielded the 9 T cell receptor beta chains listed below, sequenced in a study of blood T cell repertoires in COVID-19. Sequencing was performed with immunoSEQ multiplex PCR; in TCRdb, only in-frame clones are kept and a portion is missing. The sample carries 200,000 to 300,000 clones, about 70% recorded once. Material for sequencing was peripheral blood. The receptor set was obtained from a woman of 80 years or more with acute or convalescent COVID-19.

DNA of the CDR3: TGTGCCAGCAGCTACGCGGGCCAGAGGTTTGACACCATATATTTT. Translated: CASSYAGQRFDTIYF. The V and J genes are TRBV7-2 and TRBJ1-3; the D is unclear. Trimming pared 4 bases from V and 8 bases from J, leaving 18 bases between. CDR1 SGHTA and CDR2 FQGNSA come from the germline V gene. The CDR3 runs 15 residues.

The chain recombines TRBV18 with TRBJ2-3; D may be TRBD2 (5 bases). V was shortened by 2 bases and J by 3 bases, with 12 bases between the two germline ends. The V gene's germline CDR1 is KGHSH and CDR2 LQKENI. This CDR3 is built from 15 residues. CDR3 sequence: CASSPSAATTDTQYF. The DNA for the CDR3 is TGTGCCAGCTCACCATCAGCGGCGACTACAGATACGCAGTATTTT.

This clone has more than one count but fewer than ten. V usage is TRBV5-1 and J usage is TRBJ1-3, with a weak D call TRBD1 (6 bases). The CDR3 sequence is 16 residues long. Trimming took off 0 bases at V and 0 bases at J, with 10 bases between the two ends. CDR1 and CDR2 (germline): SGHRS, YFSETQ. CDR3: CASSLAGDLSGNTIYF. The CDR3 DNA reads TGCGCCAGCAGCTTGGCAGGGGATCTCTCTGGAAACACCATATATTTT.

The gene calls are TRBV19 and TRBJ1-6; the match to TRBD1 covers 7 bases. Looked up from germline, CDR1 is LNHDA and CDR2 is SQIVND (reference sequence). V was pared by 4 bases and J by 6 bases, with 6 bases of the junction left unmatched. The CDR3 extends over 15 amino acids. This chain's CDR3 is CASSTGTDFNSPLHF. The CDR3 DNA follows: TGTGCCAGTAGTACCGGGACAGACTTTAATTCACCCCTCCACTTT.

The J gene is TRBJ1-6, the V gene TRBV19; 7 nucleotides align to TRBD1. Trimming removed 4 bases from V and 7 bases from J; junction bases left unmatched: 13. The germline V gene encodes CDR1 LNHDA and CDR2 SQIVND (reference sequence). CDR3 length equals 17 residues. CDR3 sequence: CASSTTRQGPSNSPLHF. The CDR3, as DNA: TGTGCCAGTAGTACCACTCGACAGGGCCCGTCGAATTCACCCCTCCACTTT.

The rearrangement uses TRBV24-1 and TRBJ1-3, with TRBD1 as a possible D gene (5 bases). The CDR3 contains 15 residues. V was trimmed by 0 bases and J by 1 base, leaving 6 bases between them. CDR1 is KGHDR and CDR2 is SFDVKD in the germline V gene. Here the CDR3 DNA reads TGTGCCACCAGTGATTTGGGGGGGTCTGGAAACACCATATATTTT. As protein: CATSDLGGSGNTIYF.

There are a few counts of this clone. This sequence joins TRBV4-1 and TRBJ1-1; TRBD1 is a possible D gene (5 bases). The V end lost 3 bases, the J end lost 1 base, and 24 bases lay between the germline ends. CDR3 length equals 19 residues. Looked up from germline, CDR1 is MGHRA and CDR2 is YSYEKL. DNA for the CDR3: TGCGCCAGCAGCCAGGGAGCGGGCGGGGCCCTGGCGACGAACACTGAAGCTTTCTTT. It is translated as CASSQGAGGALATNTEAFF.

The rearrangement uses TRBV6-5 and TRBJ2-1; 16 bases agree with TRBD2. The junction had 11 bases not matched to a gene; V was cut back by 6 bases and J by 15 bases. CDR3 length: 15 amino acids. Germline V gene lookup returns CDR1 MNHEY and CDR2 SVGAGI. The CDR3 DNA reads as TGTGCCAGCAGCTCCTCGGGACTAGCGGGGGGGCTGTCGTTCTTC. The encoded protein is CASSSSGLAGGLSFF.

This chain joins TRBV6-2 or TRBV6-3 and TRBJ1-1; D remains unclear. Germline loops: CDR1 MNHEY, CDR2 SVGEGT. This CDR3 spans 15 amino acids. Trimming removed 2 bases from V and 3 bases from J, with 13 bases in between. The CDR3 spells CASSYQEVQYTEAFF. DNA of the CDR3: TGTGCCAGCAGTTACCAGGAAGTTCAGTACACTGAAGCTTTCTTT.